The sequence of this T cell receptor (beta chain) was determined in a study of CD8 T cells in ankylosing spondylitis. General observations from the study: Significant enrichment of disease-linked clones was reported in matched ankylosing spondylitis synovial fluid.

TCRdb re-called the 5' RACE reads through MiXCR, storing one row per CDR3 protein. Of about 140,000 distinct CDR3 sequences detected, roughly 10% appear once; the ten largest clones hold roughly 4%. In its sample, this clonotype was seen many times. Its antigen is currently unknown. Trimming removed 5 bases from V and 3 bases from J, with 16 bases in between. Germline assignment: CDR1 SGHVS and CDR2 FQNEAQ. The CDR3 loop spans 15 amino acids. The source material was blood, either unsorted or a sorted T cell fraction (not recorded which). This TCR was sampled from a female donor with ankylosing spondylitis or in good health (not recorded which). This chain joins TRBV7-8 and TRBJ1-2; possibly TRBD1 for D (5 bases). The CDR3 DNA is TGTGCCAGCAGCAGGAGGATCACAGGAGACTATGGCTACACCTTC. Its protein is CASSRRITGDYGYTF.